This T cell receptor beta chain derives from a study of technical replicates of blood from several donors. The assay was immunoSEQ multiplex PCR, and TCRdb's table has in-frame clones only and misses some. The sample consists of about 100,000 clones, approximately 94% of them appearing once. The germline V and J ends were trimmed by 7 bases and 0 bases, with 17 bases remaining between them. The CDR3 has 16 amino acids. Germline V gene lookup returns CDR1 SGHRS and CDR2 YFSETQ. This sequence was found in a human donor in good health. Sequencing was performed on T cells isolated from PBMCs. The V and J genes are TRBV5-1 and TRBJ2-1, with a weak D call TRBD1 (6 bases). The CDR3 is CASVREGGSSYNEQFF. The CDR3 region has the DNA TGCGCCAGCGTCAGAGAAGGGGGAAGCTCCTACAATGAGCAGTTCTTC.